This TCR beta chain stems from a study of CD8+CD57+ T cells in acquired aplastic anemia. The patients chosen for sequencing had shown expansion of CD8+CD57+ cells (detected by flow cytometry). This CDR3 is 16 amino acids long. Germline V gene sequence: CDR1 LGHNA, CDR2 YSLEER. Germline trimming cut 0 bases from V and 10 bases from J; bases unmatched to any gene: 4. This clonotype was seen repeatedly, ten times or more. It was genomic DNA that served as the template for profiling TCR beta VDJ and CDR3. Via MiXCR, TCRdb re-called the reads, giving one row per CDR3 protein. The table has some 150,000 distinct CDR3 sequences, around half seen once; the top ten hold more than 0.95%.

The sequence derives from a human donor with aplastic anemia. J is TRBJ1-6 and V is TRBV4-3, with 12 bases aligning to TRBD1. Source material: sorted CD4+, CD8+, or CD8+CD57+ T cells (not recorded which) from PBMCs. The CDR3 here is CASSQESGTGGSPLHF. The DNA for the CDR3 is TGCGCCAGCAGCCAAGAGTCCGGGACAGGGGGCTCACCCCTCCACTTT.